These 24 T cell receptor beta chains were sequenced from one sample in a study of T cell clonotyping in hematopoietic cell transplantation. Clones were read by immunoSEQ multiplex PCR, and TCRdb kept only the in-frame ones, dropping some. The data contain about 15,000 clones, around 90% of them singletons. Sequencing input: peripheral blood mononuclear cells. These receptors came from a man aged 50-60 years in good health. Some clones in this sample may be carry-over from other donors' samples.

The chain links TRBV28 to TRBJ1-5, with D possibly matching TRBD1 (6 bases). CDR3 length: 15 amino acids. Germline V gene lookup returns CDR1 MDHEN and CDR2 SYDVKM. Deletions cut 8 bases from V and 2 bases from J, with 16 bases between. The CDR3 DNA is TGTGCCAGCGTTCGGTACAGGGTGGGCAATCAGCCCCAGCATTTT. It is translated as CASVRYRVGNQPQHF.

The chain uses TRBV5-1 and TRBJ1-4; D not resolved. Trimming took off 2 bases at V and 3 bases at J, with 5 bases between the two ends. The CDR3 has 13 amino acids. The germline gives CDR1 SGHRS, CDR2 YFSETQ. The CDR3 here is CASSFNPNEKLFF. CDR3 bases: TGCGCCAGCAGCTTCAACCCTAATGAAAAACTGTTTTTT.

V and J are TRBV4-2 and TRBJ2-5; 9 bases map to TRBD2. The CDR3 is 15 residues long. Unmatched junction bases numbered 0, after V lost 0 bases and J lost 1 base. Germline CDR1 reads LGHNA; CDR2 reads YNFKEQ. The CDR3, as DNA: TGTGCCAGCAGCCAAGAGCGGGGGGGCCAAGAGACCCAGTACTTC. Amino acid sequence: CASSQERGGQETQYF.

This chain links TRBV2 with TRBJ2-5, with D perhaps matching TRBD1 (6 bases). There are 13 residues in the CDR3. In germline, CDR1 is SNHLY, CDR2 FYNNEI. V gave up 7 bases and J gave up 2 bases, with 11 bases separating them. The CDR3 region has the DNA TGTGCCAGCACCGGACAGCCTCAAGAGACCCAGTACTTC. Protein product: CASTGQPQETQYF.

The chain carries TRBV14 and TRBJ2-7; a weak D match, TRBD1 (6 bases). The germline CDR1 and CDR2 sequences are SGHDN and FVKESK. This CDR3 comprises 15 residues. Trimming took off 3 bases at V and 0 bases at J, with 12 bases between the two ends. The CDR3 loop is CASSHRTANSYEQYF. DNA of the CDR3: TGTGCCAGCAGCCATCGGACAGCCAACTCCTACGAGCAGTACTTC.

The CDR3 spells CASSQEFDWSTDTQYF. The CDR3 bases are TGTGCCAGCAGCCAAGAATTTGACTGGAGCACAGATACGCAGTATTTT. This chain joins TRBV4-2 and TRBJ2-3; the D is unclear. V was pared by 0 bases and J by 0 bases, with 10 bases between. CDR1 LGHNA and CDR2 YNFKEQ come from the germline V gene. The CDR3 covers 16 residues.

This clone was recorded only once. CDR3 residues: CASSGRQGSNYGYTF. The DNA for the CDR3 is TGTGCCAGCAGTGGTCGACAGGGATCCAACTATGGCTACACCTTC. The chain employs TRBV6-5 and TRBJ1-2; TRBD1 aligns across 7 bases. The CDR3 runs 15 residues. Germline loops: CDR1 MNHEY, CDR2 SVGAGI. V gave up 5 bases and J gave up 2 bases; unmatched junction bases: 8.

CDR3 in DNA: TGTGCCAGCAGCCACCTATATTCCTCAGGGGGCAGTGAGACCCAGTACTTC. Amino acids: CASSHLYSSGGSETQYF. V is TRBV14 and J is TRBJ2-5; 8 nucleotides line up with TRBD1. The CDR3 sequence is 17 residues long. The ends lost 3 bases at V and 5 bases at J; junction bases unmatched: 14. Germline CDR1 SGHDN, CDR2 FVKESK.

This chain connects TRBV27 to TRBJ1-6, with D hard to call. Germline CDR1 reads MNHEY; CDR2 reads SMNVEV (reference sequence). This CDR3 region has 14 residues. The germline V and J ends were trimmed by 2 bases and 7 bases, with 9 bases remaining between them. CDR3 amino acids: CASSLRYRNSPLHF. For the CDR3, the DNA is TGTGCCAGCAGTTTAAGGTACAGAAATTCACCCCTCCACTTT.

The V and J genes are TRBV9 and TRBJ1-2; TRBD1 might be the D (5 bases). The CDR3 totals 12 residues. In germline, CDR1 is SGDLS, CDR2 YYNGEE. V shed 4 bases and J shed 2 bases, with 6 bases lying between them. The CDR3 sequence is CASSRDNYGYTF. The CDR3, as DNA: TGTGCCAGCAGCAGGGACAACTATGGCTACACCTTC.

The chain recombines TRBV4-1 with TRBJ1-4, with a weak D call TRBD1 (6 bases). CDR3 length: 14 amino acids. Germline V gives CDR1 MGHRA, CDR2 YSYEKL. Trimming left V 2 bases short and J 8 bases short, with 12 bases between. CDR3: CASSQTGSGEKLFF. In DNA, the CDR3 is TGCGCCAGCAGCCAAACAGGGTCGGGGGAAAAACTGTTTTTT.

The rearrangement links TRBV4-2 to TRBJ2-7; 9 nucleotides match TRBD2. CDR1 and CDR2 from the germline V gene are LGHNA and YNFKEQ. The CDR3 consists of 17 residues. V lost 1 base and J lost 4; bases outside the gene matches: 11. The CDR3 spells CASSQGVWRGGSYEQYF. In DNA, the CDR3 is TGTGCCAGCAGCCAAGGGGTCTGGCGGGGGGGTTCGTACGAGCAGTACTTC.

The V gene is TRBV27, the J gene TRBJ2-7; D is possibly TRBD2 (6 bases). Per the germline V gene, CDR1 is MNHEY and CDR2 is SMNVEV (reference sequence). This CDR3 is 14 amino acids long. The V end lost 5 bases, the J end lost 4 bases, and 15 bases lay between the germline ends. CDR3: CASSIGTQPYEQYF. The CDR3 DNA follows: TGTGCCAGCAGTATCGGGACTCAGCCTTACGAGCAGTACTTC.

This chain links TRBV4-1 with TRBJ2-3; TRBD2 aligns across 10 bases. Germline CDR1 reads MGHRA; CDR2 reads YSYEKL. After removal of 2 bases from V and 7 bases from J, the junction contained 15 bases not matched to a gene. CDR3 length: 18 residues. As DNA, the CDR3 is TGCGCCAGCAGCCAACGTACATCTAGCGGGGGCCCCGGATATACGCAGTATTTT. Translating it yields CASSQRTSSGGPGYTQYF.

The chain has TRBV5-1 and TRBJ1-2; D unresolved. V lost 0 bases, J lost 1 base, and 10 bases lay in between. The CDR3 loop spans 15 amino acids. The germline V gene has CDR1 SGHRS and CDR2 YFSETQ. CDR3 DNA: TGCGCCAGCAGCTTGGAAGGAGCTCTTAACTATGGCTACACCTTC. The encoded protein is CASSLEGALNYGYTF.

The chain's CDR3 is CASSEGGQAFTEQYF. The CDR3 bases are TGTGCCAGCAGTGAAGGGGGCCAGGCCTTTACCGAGCAGTACTTC. The chain is built from TRBV2 and TRBJ2-7; D might be TRBD1 (5 bases). V gave up 1 base and J gave up 6 bases, with 16 bases separating them. Germline CDR1 SNHLY, CDR2 FYNNEI. This CDR3 has 15 amino acids.

This chain uses TRBV29-1 with TRBJ1-2; D is undetermined. Between the trimmed V and J ends, which lost 4 bases and 5 bases, there was a span of 17 bases. The CDR3 is made up of 14 amino acids. Germline V lookup: CDR1 SQVTM, CDR2 ANQGSEA. CDR3 sequence (DNA): TGCAGCGTTGGGGAGGGCGTTGGAGCATATGGCTACACCTTC. Translating it yields CSVGEGVGAYGYTF.

V is TRBV29-1 and J is TRBJ1-2; TRBD1 agrees at 8 bases. Germline V lookup: CDR1 SQVTM, CDR2 ANQGSEA. The length of the CDR3 is 11 residues. The V and J ends lost 7 bases and 6 bases, in that order; junction bases with no gene match: 4. CDR3 nucleotides: TGCAGCGCGAAGACAGGGGATGGCTACACCTTC. Its protein is CSAKTGDGYTF.

The chain couples TRBV6-1 to TRBJ2-4; weak D call: TRBD1 (6 bases). Germline-derived CDR1 and CDR2 are MNHNS and SASEGT. V lost 3 bases and J 0 bases, leaving 12 bases between the germline ends. The CDR3 sequence is 16 residues long. CDR3 region: CASSEHRALAKNIQYF. CDR3 in DNA: TGTGCCAGCAGTGAGCACAGGGCCCTAGCCAAAAACATTCAGTACTTC.

The chain recombines TRBV19 with TRBJ1-2; D ambiguous. CDR1 and CDR2 from the germline V gene are LNHDA and SQIVND (reference sequence). The V gene lost 5 bases and the J gene lost 2 bases, with 15 bases spanning the gap. This CDR3 is built from 15 residues. CDR3 in DNA: TGTGCCAGTAGTGTATCCCTAGGTGACAACTATGGCTACACCTTC. The encoded protein is CASSVSLGDNYGYTF.

This chain joins TRBV6-5 and TRBJ1-6; 7 bases fit TRBD1. This CDR3 is 15 amino acids long. Looked up from germline, CDR1 is MNHEY and CDR2 is SVGAGI. The trim removed 5 bases at V and 3 bases at J, leaving 4 bases unmatched. In DNA, the CDR3 is TGTGCCAGCAGTAGGGACAGAAACTATAATTCACCCCTCCACTTT. Its protein is CASSRDRNYNSPLHF.

V usage is TRBV7-3 and J usage is TRBJ2-1, with D possibly matching TRBD2 (6 bases). Between the trimmed V and J ends, which lost 5 bases and 9 bases, there was a span of 23 bases. CDR1 and CDR2 from the germline V gene are SGHTA and FQGTGA. CDR3 length: 16 residues. Written as DNA, the CDR3 is TGTGCCAGCAGCCCGCATAATAGGGGTGGAGGGGCTGAGCAGTTCTTC. Translated: CASSPHNRGGGAEQFF.

The chain carries TRBV6-6 and TRBJ2-7; D not certain. CDR3 length: 15 residues. Trimming pared 2 bases from V and 1 base from J, leaving 12 bases between. Germline V gives CDR1 MNHNY, CDR2 SVGAGI (reference sequence). The CDR3 is CASSYDTSSSYEQYF. In DNA, the CDR3 is TGTGCCAGCAGTTACGACACATCTTCATCCTACGAGCAGTACTTC.

V and J are TRBV6-5 and TRBJ1-6; TRBD1 might be the D (6 bases). This CDR3 is 14 amino acids long. V lost 5 bases and J 8 bases, leaving 13 bases between the germline ends. Germline CDR1 and CDR2: MNHEY and SVGAGI. CDR3 coding DNA: TGTGCCAGCAGTCCCAGGGGTCGGGATTCACCCCTCCACTTT. It specifies CASSPRGRDSPLHF.